Listed here is a single T cell receptor beta chain. Its specificity is not known. This entry belongs to a study of breast tumors, draining lymph nodes, adjacent tissues. CDR3 size: 12 residues. Germline assignment: CDR1 WSHSY and CDR2 SAAADI. The ends lost 8 bases at V and 3 bases at J; junction bases unmatched: 2. General observations from the study: Tumors had less TCR diversity than lymph nodes, more than nontumor tissue. Data only fit, rather than demonstrated, lymph node origin of most tumor T cells. The data were judged consistent with most tumor T cells coming from lymph node and expanding in tumor.

MiXCR was run by TCRdb on the multiplex PCR reads, yielding one entry per CDR3 protein. The table has around 300,000 distinct CDR3 sequences, around 30% seen once. The lymph nodes were axillary draining lymph nodes from breast cancer patients. Specimen: axillary lymph node tissue. The V gene is TRBV10-2, the J gene TRBJ1-1; 8 positions match TRBD1. The receptor comes from a female donor with breast cancer. Some clones in this sample may be carry-over from other donors' samples. Here the CDR3 DNA reads TGCGCCAGCCAGGGGGCATACACTGAAGCTTTCTTT. Translating gives CASQGAYTEAFF.